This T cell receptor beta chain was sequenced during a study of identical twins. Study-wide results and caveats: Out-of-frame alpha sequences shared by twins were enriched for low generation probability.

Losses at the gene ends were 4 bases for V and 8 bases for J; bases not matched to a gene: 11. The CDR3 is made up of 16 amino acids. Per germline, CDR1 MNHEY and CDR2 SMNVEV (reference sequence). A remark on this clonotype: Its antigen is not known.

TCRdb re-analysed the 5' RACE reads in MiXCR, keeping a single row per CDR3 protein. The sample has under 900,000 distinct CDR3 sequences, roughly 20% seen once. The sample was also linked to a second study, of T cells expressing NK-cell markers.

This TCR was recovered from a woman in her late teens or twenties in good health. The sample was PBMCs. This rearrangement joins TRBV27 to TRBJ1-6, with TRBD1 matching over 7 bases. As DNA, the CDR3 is TGTGCCAGCAGTTCTACTTGGCAGGGGGAAGATTCACCCCTCCACTTT. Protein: CASSSTWQGEDSPLHF.